This T cell receptor (beta chain) came from a study of identical twins' blood T cells. Regarding this clonotype: No antigen is known for it.

Broader study findings: Shared environment remains a possible cause of twin similarity. Shared CDR3 clonotype counts tracked mainly the product of cloneset sizes.

Looked up from germline, CDR1 is MNHNS and CDR2 is SASEGT. V shed 2 bases and J shed 4 bases, with 14 bases lying between them. This CDR3 has 15 amino acids. Libraries were made from RNA as TCR cDNA, using a modified protocol. A single record per CDR3 protein comes from TCRdb applying MiXCR to the 5' RACE reads. The sample has 350,000 to 400,000 distinct CDR3 sequences; about 28% are singletons. The material sequenced was PBMCs. The chain recombines TRBV6-1 with TRBJ1-2; possible D gene TRBD1, 6 bases. This clonotype originated in a woman aged 18 to 55 in good health. DNA of the CDR3: TGTGCCAGCAGTGAAATGGCAGGGGACTCCTATGGCTACACCTTC. Its translation is CASSEMAGDSYGYTF.